These 2 T cell receptor beta chains originate from one sample sequenced in a study of T cell changes during pregnancy in multiple sclerosis. TCRdb's table, derived via immunoSEQ multiplex PCR, lists solely in-frame clones and lacks some. The sample contains some 43,000 clones, roughly 93% of which appear only once. Sequencing used CD8+ T cells from peripheral blood mononuclear cells, obtained in the third trimester of pregnancy. The source is a female donor with multiple sclerosis, enrolled in a pregnancy study.

This chain links TRBV11-2 with TRBJ2-7, with 11 bases lining up with TRBD2. Germline loops: CDR1 SGHAT, CDR2 FQNNGV. With 1 base clipped from V and 2 bases from J, the junction kept 1 base outside the gene matches. The CDR3 loop spans 15 amino acids. CDR3 sequence (DNA): TGTGCCAGCAGCTTAGGACTAGCGGGGCCCTACGAGCAGTACTTC. Protein: CASSLGLAGPYEQYF.

The chain is built from TRBV4-3 and TRBJ2-7; tentatively, D is TRBD1 (6 bases). V lost 4 bases and J lost 2, with 21 bases in between. Per the germline V gene, CDR1 is LGHNA and CDR2 is YSLEER. The CDR3 extends over 17 amino acids. The CDR3 sequence: CASSPDSTRPGAYEQYF. In DNA form, the CDR3 reads TGCGCCAGCAGCCCTGACTCAACGAGGCCAGGGGCCTACGAGCAGTACTTC.